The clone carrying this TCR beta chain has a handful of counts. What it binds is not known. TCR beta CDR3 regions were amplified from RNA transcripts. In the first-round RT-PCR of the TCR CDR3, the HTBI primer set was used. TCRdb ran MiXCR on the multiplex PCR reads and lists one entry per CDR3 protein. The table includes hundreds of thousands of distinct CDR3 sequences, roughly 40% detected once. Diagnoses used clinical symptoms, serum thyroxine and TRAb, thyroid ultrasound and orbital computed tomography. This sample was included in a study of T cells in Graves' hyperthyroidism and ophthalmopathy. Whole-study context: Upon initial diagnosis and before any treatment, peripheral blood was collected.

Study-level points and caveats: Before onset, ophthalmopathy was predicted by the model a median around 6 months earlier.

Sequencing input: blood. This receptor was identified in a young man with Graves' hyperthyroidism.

CDR3 DNA: TGTGCCAGCAGCGTAGCTCTAAACACCGGGGAGCTGTTTTTT. As protein: CASSVALNTGELFF. This chain links TRBV9 with TRBJ2-2; unclear D gene. The germline V gene has CDR1 SGDLS and CDR2 YYNGEE. This CDR3 spans 14 amino acids. V lost 0 bases, J lost 2 bases, and 5 bases lay in between.